Here is one TCR beta chain with its context. Antigen: not known. These data belong to a study of response to subunit inactivated influenza vaccine. Points from the study as a whole: The authors proposed limited new T cell recruitment per seasonal influenza vaccination.

CDR1 is LNHNV, CDR2 YYDKDF, per germline (reference sequence). Trimming left V 0 bases short and J 1 base short, with 6 bases between. The CDR3 is 14 residues long. One entry per CDR3 protein, called by TCRdb with MiXCR from the RT-PCR reads. The sample has over 750,000 distinct CDR3 sequences, over 20% seen once; the top ten hold roughly 10%. The input for sequencing was PBMCs from blood, taken 5 to 6 days after vaccination. The TCR was taken from a man in his fifties or sixties who received an inactivated influenza vaccine. V gene TRBV15 combines with J gene TRBJ1-1, with D uncertain. This CDR3 reads CATSRDAGNTEAFF. The CDR3 DNA reads as TGTGCCACCAGCAGAGATGCGGGGAACACTGAAGCTTTCTTT.